This is a list of T cell receptor beta chains from one sample in a study of T-cell reconstitution after alpha-beta-depleted transplantation in children. Using its own MiXCR run on the PCR reads, TCRdb lists one record per CDR3 protein. The sample shows 95,000 to 150,000 distinct CDR3 sequences, under 25% of them seen only once. Source: PBMCs, mostly from graft donor cells, taken 180 days after TCRalphabeta/CD19-depleted stem cell transplant. Receptors originate from a male patient between 2 and 15 years old who had a stem cell transplant for chronic granulomatous disease, so the T cells may come from the graft donor. Each CDR3 is given with its conserved first and last residue. A D gene is named only where the DNA matches it firmly. Clone size is stated in some rows and not others, as once, few, many or a class when expanded.

TRBD2	few	TRBJ2-5	TRBV12-3/TRBV12-4	TGTGCCAGCAGTTTAAGTAGCGGGCGAGAGACCCAGTACTTC	CASSLSSGRETQYF
.	many	TRBJ1-3	TRBV18	TGTGCCAGCTCACACCAGGTCAGCTCTGGAAACACCATATATTTT	CASSHQVSSGNTIYF
TRBD2	many	TRBJ2-3	TRBV5-1	TGCGCCAGCAGCTTGGCGGGAGGGCGAGGAGATACGCAGTATTTT	CASSLAGGRGDTQYF
TRBD2	few	TRBJ2-7	TRBV20-1	TGCAGTGCTAGAGTGGGTCTAGCGGGACCCTACGAGCAGTACTTC	CSARVGLAGPYEQYF
.	.	TRBJ2-1	TRBV12-3/TRBV12-4	TGTGCCAGCAGTTTAAGGGACTTCGAGCAGTTCTTC	CASSLRDFEQFF
TRBD1	.	TRBJ2-3	TRBV6-5	TGTGCCAGCAGTTACGGACAGGGGGAGCATACGCAGTATTTT	CASSYGQGEHTQYF
TRBD2	few	TRBJ2-3	TRBV12-3/TRBV12-4	TGTGCCAGCAGTTTATGGACTAGCGGGAGTTCAGATACGCAGTATTTT	CASSLWTSGSSDTQYF
TRBD1	.	TRBJ2-7	TRBV29-1	TGCAGCGCCACCGGGACAGAGAGCTCCTACGAGCAGTACTTC	CSATGTESSYEQYF
.	.	TRBJ2-2	TRBV12-3/TRBV12-4	TGTGCCAGCAGTTTTAAGGGGGGCGGCACCGGGGAGCTGTTTTTT	CASSFKGGGTGELFF
.	.	TRBJ2-7	TRBV29-1	TGCAGCGTTCGGACAGTCTCCTACGAGCAGTACTTC	CSVRTVSYEQYF
.	.	TRBJ2-3	TRBV29-1	TGCAGCGTTGAAGGAGGCAGGCCCCGACCGGATACGCAGTATTTT	CSVEGGRPRPDTQYF
.	many	TRBJ1-2	TRBV2	TGTGCCAGCAGCGTACAGAGCTATGGCTACACCTTC	CASSVQSYGYTF
.	many	TRBJ1-6	TRBV28	TGTGCCAGCAGTTTTTTAGGCCGTTCACCCCTCCACTTT	CASSFLGRSPLHF
TRBD1	many	TRBJ1-2	TRBV6-5	TGTGCCAGCAGTTACGGGACAGGGCGCTATGGCTACACCTTC	CASSYGTGRYGYTF
.	many	TRBJ2-1	TRBV5-1	TGCGCCAGCAGCTTGAATAGGGAGGCCTCCTACAATGAGCAGTTCTTC	CASSLNREASYNEQFF
TRBD1	.	TRBJ2-1	TRBV2	TGTGCCAGCAAGTACGGGACAGATTACAATGAGCAGTTCTTC	CASKYGTDYNEQFF
TRBD1	many	TRBJ1-4	TRBV7-2	TGTGCCAGCAGCCTGGACAGGGTATCCGAAAAACTGTTTTTT	CASSLDRVSEKLFF
.	.	TRBJ2-1	TRBV12-3/TRBV12-4	TGTGCCAGCAGTCCCGGGACTGGGGTTTACAATGAGCAGTTCTTC	CASSPGTGVYNEQFF
TRBD1	once	TRBJ2-7	TRBV11-1	TGTGCCAGCAGCTTATTGGCTACCGGGACAGGGATTTCCTACGAGCAGTACTTC	CASSLLATGTGISYEQYF
.	.	TRBJ1-3	TRBV7-6	TGTGCCAGCAGCTCGGGATCTGGAAACACCATATATTTT	CASSSGSGNTIYF
.	.	TRBJ1-1	TRBV19	TGTGCGGTCACGGTAGGCACTCTGAACACTGAAGCTTTCTTT	CAVTVGTLNTEAFF
TRBD2	many	TRBJ2-7	TRBV5-6	TGTGCCAGCAGCTTGTCATCAAGACTAGCGGGAGTCAGATCCTACGAGCAGTACTTC	CASSLSSRLAGVRSYEQYF
.	.	TRBJ2-3	TRBV10-3	TGTGCCATCAGTGAGTCGATTAGCACAGATACGCAGTATTTT	CAISESISTDTQYF
.	.	TRBJ1-3	TRBV7-2	TGTGCCAGCAGCATTGACGGCTTCTCTGGAAACACCATATATTTT	CASSIDGFSGNTIYF
TRBD2	.	TRBJ2-7	TRBV7-2	TGTGCCAGCAGCTTCTATAGCGGGAGTGGTTACGAGCAGTACTTC	CASSFYSGSGYEQYF
.	.	TRBJ2-1	TRBV20-1	TGCAGTGCTAGAGCGGGACTCGAAGGGAGTGAGCAGTTCTTC	CSARAGLEGSEQFF
.	.	TRBJ2-4	TRBV5-6	TGTGCCAGCAGCTCCCGAGTGGTCCTAGCCAAAAACAGTCAGTACTTC	CASSSRVVLAKNSQYF
.	.	TRBJ1-1	TRBV10-3	TGTGCCATCAGTGACACCGGGGCAGCCCGAACTGAAGCTTTCTTT	CAISDTGAARTEAFF
TRBD2	.	TRBJ2-1	TRBV10-3	TGTGCCATCAATGAATTTGACCCGGGACTAGCGGGACCGGGTAGCAATGAGCAGTTCTTC	CAINEFDPGLAGPGSNEQFF
.	.	TRBJ1-2	TRBV4-3	TGCGCCAGCAGCCAAGATCTTAAACGGGGCTACACCTTC	CASSQDLKRGYTF
.	few	TRBJ1-6	TRBV27	TGTGCCAGCAGGTCAACAGGGCGAAATTCACCCCTCCACTTT	CASRSTGRNSPLHF
.	many	TRBJ2-1	TRBV20-1	TGCAGTGCCCCACTAGAGTGGAATGAGCAGTTCTTC	CSAPLEWNEQFF